This passage covers 9 T cell receptor beta chains from one sample sequenced in a study of blood T cell repertoires in COVID-19. Profiled with immunoSEQ multiplex PCR; TCRdb holds only in-frame clones, not every one. The table has approximately 250,000 clones, 88% seen once. The sample taken for sequencing was PBMCs or T cells enriched from blood (not recorded which). The source is a woman between 35 and 50 years old with acute COVID-19.

This sequence joins TRBV30 and TRBJ2-1; 9 nucleotides agree with TRBD1. This CDR3 comprises 15 residues. Germline CDR1 GTSNPN, CDR2 SVGIG (reference sequence). V gave up 5 bases and J gave up 5 bases; unmatched junction bases: 10. The CDR3 is CAWGQGQGANNEQFF. The CDR3 bases are TGTGCCTGGGGCCAGGGACAGGGTGCGAACAATGAGCAGTTCTTC.

The chain recombines TRBV4-1 with TRBJ2-2; TRBD1 might be the D (5 bases). The CDR3 spans 15 residues. CDR1 MGHRA and CDR2 YSYEKL come from the germline V gene. With 1 base removed from V and 8 bases from J, the gap between germline ends came to 14 bases. The CDR3 loop is CASSQGTILGGELFF. The CDR3 DNA reads as TGCGCCAGCAGCCAAGGGACAATCCTGGGGGGGGAGCTGTTTTTT.

This sequence joins TRBV30 and TRBJ2-3; TRBD2 is a possible D gene (5 bases). The CDR3 runs 12 residues. Trimming removed 0 bases from V and 6 bases from J, with 7 bases in between. Germline V lookup: CDR1 GTSNPN, CDR2 SVGIG (reference sequence). The CDR3 protein is CAWSVLGDTQYF. The CDR3 DNA sequence: TGTGCCTGGAGTGTACTAGGTGATACGCAGTATTTT.

The chain combines TRBV19 with TRBJ2-1; D remains unclear. Deletions cut 5 bases from V and 0 bases from J, with 14 bases between. Germline lookup yields CDR1 LNHDA and CDR2 SQIVND (reference sequence). This CDR3 comprises 16 residues. CDR3 coding DNA: TGTGCCAGTAGTTCCCCAAGTCCCAGCTCCTACAATGAGCAGTTCTTC. Encoded protein: CASSSPSPSSYNEQFF.

The chain recombines TRBV4-1 with TRBJ2-5; possible D gene TRBD1, 5 bases. Trimming left V 8 bases short and J 1 base short, with 11 bases between. The CDR3 spans 13 residues. Per germline, CDR1 MGHRA and CDR2 YSYEKL. In nucleotides, the CDR3 is TGCGCCAGCGGGAAGGGGATCCAAGAGACCCAGTACTTC. Encoded protein: CASGKGIQETQYF.

The chain recombines TRBV27 with TRBJ1-1; no reliable D call. CDR1 MNHEY and CDR2 SMNVEV come from the germline V gene (reference sequence). Trimming cost V 4 bases and J 5 bases, with 14 bases left between them. CDR3 length: 14 amino acids. In DNA, the CDR3 is TGTGCCAGCAGTTGGTCCCCCGAGGGAACTGAAGCTTTCTTT. It encodes CASSWSPEGTEAFF.

V gene TRBV5-4 combines with J gene TRBJ2-3; D call uncertain. Germline lookup yields CDR1 SGHNT and CDR2 YYREEE (reference sequence). This CDR3 has 17 residues. V dropped 0 bases and J dropped 2 bases, with 16 bases sitting between them. Written as DNA, the CDR3 is TGTGCCAGCAGCTTGGTACCGGTTGAATCAACCACAGATACGCAGTATTTT. Its translation is CASSLVPVESTTDTQYF.

The V call is TRBV7-9, the J call TRBJ1-6, with D uncertain. CDR3 length: 18 residues. The ends were cut back, 4 bases at V and 0 bases at J, with 16 bases in the middle. CDR1 is SEHNR, CDR2 FQNEAQ, per germline (reference sequence). The CDR3 loop is CASSSAGPQSSYNSPLHF. CDR3 bases: TGTGCCAGCAGCTCCGCGGGTCCCCAGAGCTCCTATAATTCACCCCTCCACTTT.

The chain recombines TRBV13 with TRBJ2-3; 9 nucleotides align to TRBD2. J lost 0 bases, V lost 7 bases, and 14 bases had no gene match. Germline assignment: CDR1 PRHDT and CDR2 FYEKMQ (reference sequence). The CDR3 consists of 18 residues. The DNA of the CDR3 is TGTGCCAGCACCCTATTCGACCGGCTAGCGGGGAGCACAGATACGCAGTATTTT. Translated, it gives CASTLFDRLAGSTDTQYF.